Listed here are 22 T cell receptor beta chains from one sample, sequenced in a study of blood T cell repertoires in COVID-19. This table comes from immunoSEQ multiplex PCR, and its TCRdb copy is limited to in-frame clones, with some not included. This sample carries 330,000 or so clones, more than 90% of them seen once, and the ten largest clones take about a fifth. The sequencing input was PBMCs or T cells enriched from blood (not recorded which). The receptors shown here come from a woman aged 25 to 39 who had recovered from COVID-19.

CDR3 in amino acids: CASSSPTISNQPQHF. The CDR3 DNA follows: TGTGCCAGCAGTTCCCCAACAATTAGCAATCAGCCCCAGCATTTT. The chain carries TRBV28 and TRBJ1-5; D gene ambiguous. The V and J ends lost 4 bases and 0 bases respectively, with 10 bases between them. The V gene's germline CDR1 is MDHEN and CDR2 SYDVKM. The CDR3 has 15 residues.

The V gene is TRBV2, the J gene TRBJ2-1, with a tentative D call TRBD2 (5 bases). CDR1 and CDR2 from the germline V gene are SNHLY and FYNNEI. CDR3 length equals 11 residues. Trimming pared 5 bases from V and 9 bases from J, leaving 8 bases between. The CDR3 DNA reads TGTGCCAGCAGTCTCGGGGTTGAGCAGTTCTTC. Protein sequence: CASSLGVEQFF.

The chain employs TRBV7-2 and TRBJ2-2; 12 positions agree with TRBD2. This CDR3 is 17 amino acids long. Trimming took 5 bases from V and 5 from J; bases not matched to a gene: 9. Germline loops: CDR1 SGHTA, CDR2 FQGNSA. The CDR3 loop is CASSPSLAGGGTGELFF. CDR3 bases: TGTGCCAGCAGCCCTTCACTAGCGGGAGGTGGTACCGGGGAGCTGTTTTTT.

This clone showed up just a few times. The chain combines TRBV7-2 with TRBJ2-7; 7 bases map to TRBD1. Germline V gene sequence: CDR1 SGHTA, CDR2 FQGNSA. This CDR3 has 14 amino acids. V was clipped by 6 bases and J by 6 bases; unmatched bases: 11. The CDR3 nucleotides are TGTGCCAGCAGACGGGACAGACGGTCCCTCGAGCAGTACTTC. It yields the protein CASRRDRRSLEQYF.

This rearrangement joins TRBV6-5 to TRBJ1-2, with D perhaps matching TRBD1 (5 bases). This CDR3 contains 15 residues. V was trimmed by 2 bases and J by 7 bases, leaving 17 bases between them. Per germline, CDR1 MNHEY and CDR2 SVGAGI. The chain's CDR3 is CASSYPPQGFFGYTF. The CDR3, as DNA: TGTGCCAGCAGTTACCCGCCCCAGGGATTCTTTGGCTACACCTTC.

The CDR3 is CASSQVVAKVGPVHEQYF. CDR3 nucleotide sequence: TGTGCCAGCAGCCAAGTAGTAGCCAAAGTCGGCCCCGTTCACGAGCAGTACTTC. The genes are TRBV3-1 (or the pseudogene TRBV3-2) and TRBJ2-7, with D hard to call. The CDR3 sequence is 18 residues long. Trimming left V 1 base short and J 5 bases short, with 24 bases between. Germline lookup yields CDR1 LGHDT and CDR2 YNNKEL (reference sequence).

A single count supports this clone. The gene calls are TRBV19 and TRBJ2-1; TRBD2 aligns across 9 bases. Trimming removed 2 bases from V and 2 bases from J; junction bases left unmatched: 1. The CDR3 is 15 residues long. Germline-derived CDR1 and CDR2 are LNHDA and SQIVND (reference sequence). The CDR3 loop reads CASSILAGTYNEQFF. CDR3 coding DNA: TGTGCCAGTAGTATACTAGCGGGGACCTACAATGAGCAGTTCTTC. Together with reference TRBV19 and TRBJ2-1, the CDR3 gives the full variable domain: DGGITQSPKYLFRKEGQNVTLSCEQNLNHDAMYWYRQDPGQGLRLIYYSQIVNDFQKGDIAEGYSVSREKKESFPLTVTSAQKNPTAFYLCASSILAGTYNEQFFGPGTRLTVL.

This chain connects TRBV5-4 to TRBJ1-1; possibly TRBD1 for D (6 bases). The CDR3 loop spans 14 amino acids. Germline V gives CDR1 SGHNT, CDR2 YYREEE (reference sequence). V lost 4 bases and J lost 0, with 10 bases in between. For the CDR3, the DNA is TGTGCCAGCAGCCGGGGACAAGTGAACACTGAAGCTTTCTTT. Translating it yields CASSRGQVNTEAFF.

This clone occurred once. The J gene is TRBJ2-3, the V gene TRBV12-3 or TRBV12-4; TRBD2 might be the D (5 bases). Trimming cost V 7 bases and J 4 bases, with 9 bases left between them. The CDR3 extends over 12 amino acids. The CDR3 spells CASNGLADTQYF. DNA of the CDR3: TGTGCCAGCAACGGACTTGCAGATACGCAGTATTTT.

The chain couples TRBV11-3 to TRBJ2-2; D possibly corresponds to TRBD1 (6 bases). The germline gives CDR1 SGHNT, CDR2 YENEEA. The CDR3 runs 15 residues. V lost 5 bases and J 3 bases, leaving 13 bases between the germline ends. The CDR3 DNA reads as TGTGCCAGCAGCGAAGGGGGTGTCGACACCGGGGAGCTGTTTTTT. Protein sequence: CASSEGGVDTGELFF.

In the case of this clone: Other nucleotide sequences in the sample specify the same CDR3. This sequence joins TRBV18 and TRBJ1-5; 7 bases map to TRBD1. This CDR3 region has 14 residues. The J segment lost 4 bases and the V segment lost 3 bases, leaving 3 bases of the junction unmatched. From germline, CDR1 is KGHSH and CDR2 LQKENI. CDR3 bases: TGTGCCAGCTCACCCAAACAGGGGAATCAGCCCCAGCATTTT. This gives the protein CASSPKQGNQPQHF.

The chain joins TRBV28 to TRBJ2-5; 7 bases map to TRBD2. CDR3 length: 13 residues. Germline CDR1 and CDR2: MDHEN and SYDVKM. V lost 8 bases and J lost 5; bases outside the gene matches: 8. The CDR3 DNA is TGTGCCAGCCTCCGGGCGGGGGAGGAGACCCAGTACTTC. This encodes CASLRAGEETQYF.

This chain connects TRBV23-1 to TRBJ2-7; 10 bases are a match to TRBD1. TRBV23-1 is given ORF status, its function remaining uncertain. The CDR3 runs 17 residues. After removal of 4 bases from V and 0 bases from J, the junction contained 9 bases not matched to a gene. The CDR3 bases are TGCGCCAGCAGTCGACCCACGGGACAGGGGAGCTCCTACGAGCAGTACTTC. Protein product: CASSRPTGQGSSYEQYF.

The chain links TRBV7-2 to TRBJ1-4; D ambiguous. Germline CDR1 and CDR2: SGHTA and FQGNSA. This CDR3 contains 16 residues. V was pared by 5 bases and J by 7 bases, with 20 bases between. The DNA for the CDR3 is TGTGCCAGCAGCCCATGGTTCGGCGGGTCGTCTGAAAAACTGTTTTTT. It translates to CASSPWFGGSSEKLFF.

V is TRBV27 and J is TRBJ1-5; D not resolved. The CDR3 is made up of 13 amino acids. Germline CDR1 is MNHEY and CDR2 is SMNVEV (reference sequence). V was shortened by 1 base and J by 3 bases, with 4 bases between the two germline ends. The CDR3 nucleotides are TGTGCCAGCAGTTTATTATCCAATCAGCCCCAGCATTTT. Translating gives CASSLLSNQPQHF.

This clone came up once. The J gene is TRBJ1-6, the V gene TRBV7-2; D call uncertain. CDR3 length: 13 amino acids. Germline-derived CDR1 and CDR2 are SGHTA and FQGNSA. V was pared by 1 base and J by 7 bases, with 5 bases between. CDR3: CASSLELNSPLHF. The DNA of the CDR3 is TGTGCCAGCAGCTTAGAGCTGAATTCACCCCTCCACTTT. Complete variable domain (other parts from reference TRBV7-2 and TRBJ1-6): GAGVSQSPSNKVTEKGKDVELRCDPISGHTALYWYRQSLGQGLEFLIYFQGNSAPDKSGLPSDRFSAERTGGSVSTLTIQRTQQEDSAVYLCASSLELNSPLHFGNGTRLTVT.

About this clone itself: The sample has other DNA sequences that encode this CDR3 too. The CDR3 sequence: CASSLGGYEQYF. CDR3 coding DNA: TGTGCCAGCAGTTTAGGAGGGTACGAGCAGTACTTC. This chain joins TRBV28 and TRBJ2-7, with D maybe TRBD2 (6 bases). This CDR3 has 12 residues. In germline, CDR1 is MDHEN, CDR2 SYDVKM. V was pared by 2 bases and J by 4 bases, with 6 bases between.

A remark on this clone: The sample holds other DNA sequences that translate to the same CDR3. The chain combines TRBV19 with TRBJ1-6; TRBD1 is a possible D gene (6 bases). Germline-derived CDR1 and CDR2 are LNHDA and SQIVND (reference sequence). The CDR3 is made up of 14 amino acids. V gave up 4 bases and J gave up 7 bases, with 11 bases separating them. CDR3 sequence (DNA): TGTGCCAGTAGTACGACAGGAGGCAATTCACCCCTCCACTTT. This gives the protein CASSTTGGNSPLHF.

The chain has TRBV6-5 and TRBJ2-7; D may be TRBD1 (6 bases). Germline V gene sequence: CDR1 MNHEY, CDR2 SVGAGI. The CDR3 length is 14 residues. Trimming pared 8 bases from V and 0 bases from J, leaving 14 bases between. CDR3 region: CASGPPGVSYEQYF. The CDR3 DNA sequence: TGTGCCAGCGGCCCACCAGGGGTCTCCTACGAGCAGTACTTC.

This clone has just one count. V gene TRBV11-2 combines with J gene TRBJ2-7; 7 nucleotides line up with TRBD2. The CDR3 extends over 16 amino acids. Germline V gene data show CDR1 as SGHAT and CDR2 as FQNNGV. V dropped 1 base and J dropped 0; count of bases not matched to a gene: 6. CDR3 DNA sequence: TGTGCCAGCAGCTTAGGGGGGGGGAGCGGCTCCTACGAGCAGTACTTC. Protein product: CASSLGGGSGSYEQYF.

The chain joins TRBV15 to TRBJ2-7; 10 bases map to TRBD1. The V gene's germline CDR1 is LNHNV and CDR2 YYDKDF (reference sequence). V gave up 6 bases and J gave up 5 bases; unmatched junction bases: 7. This CDR3 has 14 amino acids. DNA of the CDR3: TGTGCCACCAGGCGTGGACAGGGGGGCCACGAGCAGTACTTC. Its translation: CATRRGQGGHEQYF.

This sequence joins TRBV7-2 and TRBJ1-6, with 7 bases aligning to TRBD1. Per germline, CDR1 SGHTA and CDR2 FQGNSA. The V and J ends lost 5 bases and 13 bases, in that order; junction bases with no gene match: 11. This CDR3 is 14 amino acids long. The DNA of the CDR3 is TGTGCCAGCAGCCTTGGACAGGCGTGGGTTCCCCTCCACTTT. Translating it yields CASSLGQAWVPLHF.